Below, one TCR beta chain is given with its context. The CDR3 covers 12 residues. V gave up 3 bases and J gave up 7 bases, with 9 bases separating them. The germline CDR1 and CDR2 sequences are GTSNPN and SVGIG (reference sequence). The donor population consisted of healthy HIV-negative adults with no recent acute infections or vaccinations. The unsorted samples took some 90 million PBMCs to get genomic DNA. The data originate from a study of shared clonotypes between healthy human individuals. Input per replicate PCR of unsorted PBMC was roughly 300 ng DNA, corresponding to 33,000 or so T cell genomes. Generated by immunoSEQ multiplex PCR, the TCRdb table keeps only in-frame clones and is missing some. This table has about half a million clones, 60% to 80% appearing once.

The TCR sequence derives from a middle-aged woman in good health. Some clones in this sample may be carry-over from other donors' samples. Sequenced: PBMCs. The V and J genes are TRBV30 and TRBJ2-2, with D perhaps TRBD1 or TRBD2 (5 bases each). The CDR3 nucleotides are TGTGCCTGGAGGGTGGGGGTCGGGGAGCTGTTTTTT. This codes for CAWRVGVGELFF.